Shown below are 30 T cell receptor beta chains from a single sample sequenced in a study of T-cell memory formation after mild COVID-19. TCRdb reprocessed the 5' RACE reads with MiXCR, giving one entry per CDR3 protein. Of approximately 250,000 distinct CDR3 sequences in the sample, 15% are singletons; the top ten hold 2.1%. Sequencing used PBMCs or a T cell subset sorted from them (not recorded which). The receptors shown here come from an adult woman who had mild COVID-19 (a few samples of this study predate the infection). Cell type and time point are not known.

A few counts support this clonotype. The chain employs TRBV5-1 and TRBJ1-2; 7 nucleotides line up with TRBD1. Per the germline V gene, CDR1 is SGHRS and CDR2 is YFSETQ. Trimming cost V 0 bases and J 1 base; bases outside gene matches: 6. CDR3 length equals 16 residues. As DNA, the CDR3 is TGCGCCAGCAGCTTGGCCTTGGACAGGAATAACTATGGCTACACCTTC. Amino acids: CASSLALDRNNYGYTF.

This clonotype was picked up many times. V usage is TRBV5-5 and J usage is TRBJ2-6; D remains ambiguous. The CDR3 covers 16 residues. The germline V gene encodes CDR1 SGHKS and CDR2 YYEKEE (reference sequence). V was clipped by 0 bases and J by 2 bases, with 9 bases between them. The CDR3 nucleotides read TGTGCCAGCAGCTTGGCAGAGATACCTGGGGCCAACGTCCTGACTTTC. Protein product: CASSLAEIPGANVLTF.

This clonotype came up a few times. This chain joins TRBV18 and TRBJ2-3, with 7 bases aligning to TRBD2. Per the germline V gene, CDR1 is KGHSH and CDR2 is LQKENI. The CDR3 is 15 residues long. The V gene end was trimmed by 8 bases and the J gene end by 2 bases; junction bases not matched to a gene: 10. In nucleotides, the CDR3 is TGTGCCAGCCACTTTACTAGCGACATCACAGATACGCAGTATTTT. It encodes CASHFTSDITDTQYF.

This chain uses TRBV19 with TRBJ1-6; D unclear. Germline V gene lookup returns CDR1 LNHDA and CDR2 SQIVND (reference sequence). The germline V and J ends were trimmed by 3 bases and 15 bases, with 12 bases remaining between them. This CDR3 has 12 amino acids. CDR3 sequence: CASSMVNNYLHF. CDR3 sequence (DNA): TGTGCCAGTAGTATGGTCAACAACTACCTCCACTTT.

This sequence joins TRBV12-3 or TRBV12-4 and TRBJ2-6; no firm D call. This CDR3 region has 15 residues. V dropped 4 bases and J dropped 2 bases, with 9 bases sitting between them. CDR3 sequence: CASSSRGTGANVLTF. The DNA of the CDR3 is TGTGCCAGCAGTTCTCGCGGAACTGGGGCCAACGTCCTGACTTTC.

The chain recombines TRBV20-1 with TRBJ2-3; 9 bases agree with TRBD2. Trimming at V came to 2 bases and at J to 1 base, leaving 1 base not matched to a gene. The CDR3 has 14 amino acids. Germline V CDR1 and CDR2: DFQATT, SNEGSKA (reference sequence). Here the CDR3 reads CSARLAGRTDTQYF. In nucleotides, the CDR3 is TGCAGTGCTAGACTAGCGGGGCGCACAGATACGCAGTATTTT.

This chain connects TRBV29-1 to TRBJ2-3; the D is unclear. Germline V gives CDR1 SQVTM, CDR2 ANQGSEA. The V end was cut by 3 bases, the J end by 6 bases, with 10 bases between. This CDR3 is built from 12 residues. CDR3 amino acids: CSVDQARDTQYF. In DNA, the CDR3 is TGCAGCGTTGATCAGGCACGGGATACGCAGTATTTT.

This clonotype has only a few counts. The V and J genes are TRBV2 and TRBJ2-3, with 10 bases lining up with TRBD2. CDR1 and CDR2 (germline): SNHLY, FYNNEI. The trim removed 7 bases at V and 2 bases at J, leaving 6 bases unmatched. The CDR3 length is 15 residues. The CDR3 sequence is CASTKTSGFTDTQYF. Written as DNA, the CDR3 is TGTGCCAGCACTAAGACTAGCGGGTTCACAGATACGCAGTATTTT. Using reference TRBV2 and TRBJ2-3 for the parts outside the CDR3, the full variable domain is EPEVTQTPSHQVTQMGQEVILRCVPISNHLYFYWYRQILGQKVEFLVSFYNNEISEKSEIFDDQFSVERPDGSNFTLKIRSTKLEDSAMYFCASTKTSGFTDTQYFGPGTRLTVL.

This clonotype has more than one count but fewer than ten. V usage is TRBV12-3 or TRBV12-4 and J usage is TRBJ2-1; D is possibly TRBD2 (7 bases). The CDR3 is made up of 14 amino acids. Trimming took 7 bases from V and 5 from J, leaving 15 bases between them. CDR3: CASTWGGANNEQFF. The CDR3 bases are TGTGCCAGCACCTGGGGGGGGGCAAACAATGAGCAGTTCTTC.

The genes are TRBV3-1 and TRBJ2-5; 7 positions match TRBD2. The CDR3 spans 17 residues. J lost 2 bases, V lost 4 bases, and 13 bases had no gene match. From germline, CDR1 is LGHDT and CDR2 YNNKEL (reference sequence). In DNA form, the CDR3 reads TGTGCCAGCAGCCCGGCCCAGCGGGGTCTTTATCAAGAGACCCAGTACTTC. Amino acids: CASSPAQRGLYQETQYF.

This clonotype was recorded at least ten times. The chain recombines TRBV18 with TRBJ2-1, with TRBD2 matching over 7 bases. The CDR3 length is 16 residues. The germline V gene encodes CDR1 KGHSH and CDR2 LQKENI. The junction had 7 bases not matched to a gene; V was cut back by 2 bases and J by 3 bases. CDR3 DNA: TGTGCCAGCTCACCAGGGGGGGTTGGTGACTACAATGAGCAGTTCTTC. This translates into CASSPGGVGDYNEQFF. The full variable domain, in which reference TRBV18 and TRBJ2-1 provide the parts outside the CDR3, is NAGVMQNPRHLVRRRGQEARLRCSPMKGHSHVYWYRQLPEEGLKFMVYLQKENIIDESGMPKERFSAEFPKEGPSILRIQQVVRGDSAAYFCASSPGGVGDYNEQFFGPGTRLTVL.

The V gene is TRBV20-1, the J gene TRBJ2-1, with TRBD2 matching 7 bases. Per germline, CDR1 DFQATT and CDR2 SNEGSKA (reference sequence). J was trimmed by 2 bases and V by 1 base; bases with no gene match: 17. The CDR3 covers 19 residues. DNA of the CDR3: TGCAGTGCTAGAGCTCTCCAAACAACTAGCGAGGGAACCTACAATGAGCAGTTCTTC. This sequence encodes CSARALQTTSEGTYNEQFF.

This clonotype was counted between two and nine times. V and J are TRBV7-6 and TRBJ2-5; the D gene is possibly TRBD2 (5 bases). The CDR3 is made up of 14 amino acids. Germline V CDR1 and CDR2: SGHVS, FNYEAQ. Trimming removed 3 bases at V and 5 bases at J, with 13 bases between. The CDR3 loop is CASSFRTRSETQYF. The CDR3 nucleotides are TGTGCCAGCAGCTTTAGAACTAGATCGGAGACCCAGTACTTC.

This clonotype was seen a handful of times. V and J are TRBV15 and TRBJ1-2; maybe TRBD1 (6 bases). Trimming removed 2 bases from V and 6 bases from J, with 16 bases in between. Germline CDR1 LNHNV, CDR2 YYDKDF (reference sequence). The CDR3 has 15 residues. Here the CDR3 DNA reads TGTGCCACCAGCAGACCCGGGGGCGGCCCTCATGGCTACACCTTC. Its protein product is CATSRPGGGPHGYTF. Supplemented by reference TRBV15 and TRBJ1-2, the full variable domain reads DAMVIQNPRYQVTQFGKPVTLSCSQTLNHNVMYWYQQKSSQAPKLLFHYYDKDFNNEADTPDNFQSRRPNTSFCFLDIRSPGLGDTAMYLCATSRPGGGPHGYTFGSGTRLTVV.

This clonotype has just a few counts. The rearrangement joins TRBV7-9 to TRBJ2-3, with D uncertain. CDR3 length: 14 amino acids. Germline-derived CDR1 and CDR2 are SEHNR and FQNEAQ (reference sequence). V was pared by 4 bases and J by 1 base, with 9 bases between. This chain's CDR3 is CASSYTRGTDTQYF. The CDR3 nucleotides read TGTGCCAGCAGCTACACCCGGGGCACAGATACGCAGTATTTT.

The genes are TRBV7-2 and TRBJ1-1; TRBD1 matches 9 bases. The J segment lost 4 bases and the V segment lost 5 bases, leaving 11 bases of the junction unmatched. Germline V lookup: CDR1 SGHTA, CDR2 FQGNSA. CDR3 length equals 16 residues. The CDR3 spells CASSPPGQGGFTEAFF. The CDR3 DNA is TGTGCCAGCAGCCCTCCGGGACAGGGTGGTTTCACTGAAGCTTTCTTT.

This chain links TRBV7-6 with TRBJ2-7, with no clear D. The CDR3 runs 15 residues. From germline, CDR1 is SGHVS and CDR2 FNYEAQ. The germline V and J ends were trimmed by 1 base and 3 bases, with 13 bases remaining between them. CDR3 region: CASSLGIQNHYEQYF. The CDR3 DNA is TGTGCCAGCAGCTTAGGAATCCAAAATCACTACGAGCAGTACTTC.

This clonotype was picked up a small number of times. This CDR3 is CASSTRQALTEAFF. The CDR3 DNA sequence: TGTGCCAGCAGCACCCGCCAGGCCTTGACTGAAGCTTTCTTT. The V call is TRBV7-8, the J call TRBJ1-1; D is unclear. The CDR3 extends over 14 amino acids. The V end lost 5 bases, the J end lost 5 bases, and 15 bases lay between the germline ends. Germline loops: CDR1 SGHVS, CDR2 FQNEAQ.

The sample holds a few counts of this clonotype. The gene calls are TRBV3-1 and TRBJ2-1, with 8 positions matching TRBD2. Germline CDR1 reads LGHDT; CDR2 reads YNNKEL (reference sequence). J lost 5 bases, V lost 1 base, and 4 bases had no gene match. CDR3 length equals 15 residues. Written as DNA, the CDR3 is TGTGCCAGCAGCCAAGCATGGCGGGGGGACAATGAGCAGTTCTTC. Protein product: CASSQAWRGDNEQFF.

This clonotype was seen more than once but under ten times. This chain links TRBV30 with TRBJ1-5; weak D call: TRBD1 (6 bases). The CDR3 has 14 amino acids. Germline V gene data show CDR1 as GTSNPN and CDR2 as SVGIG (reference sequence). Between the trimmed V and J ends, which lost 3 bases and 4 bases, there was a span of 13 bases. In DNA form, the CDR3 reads TGTGCCTGGAGCCTGGGGGCGGATAATCAGCCCCAGCATTTT. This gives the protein CAWSLGADNQPQHF.

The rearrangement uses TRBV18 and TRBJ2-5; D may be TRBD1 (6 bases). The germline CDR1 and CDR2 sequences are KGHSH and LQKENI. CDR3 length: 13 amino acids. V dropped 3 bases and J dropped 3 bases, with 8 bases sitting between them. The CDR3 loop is CASSPGQKETQYF. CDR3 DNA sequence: TGTGCCAGCTCACCTGGACAGAAAGAGACCCAGTACTTC.

The CDR3 coding sequence is TGTGCCAGCAGGACGGGCGGTGGAATCGGCGGCACAGATACGCAGTATTTT. Translating it yields CASRTGGGIGGTDTQYF. J is TRBJ2-3 and V is TRBV7-2; D is unresolved. The germline CDR1 and CDR2 sequences are SGHTA and FQGNSA. V was trimmed by 6 bases and J by 1 base, leaving 20 bases between them. The CDR3 is made up of 17 amino acids.

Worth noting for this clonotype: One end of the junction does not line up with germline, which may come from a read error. The CDR3 sequence: CASRLEGTSHQETQYF. In DNA, the CDR3 is TGTGCCAGCAGATTGGAGGGGACTAGCCATCAAGAGACCCAGTACTTC. The V gene is TRBV5-8, the J gene TRBJ2-5; TRBD2 aligns across 9 bases. Germline-derived CDR1 and CDR2 are SGHTS and YDEGEE. CDR3 size: 16 residues.

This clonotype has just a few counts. The CDR3 reads CASSFGQQVYEQYF. The CDR3 DNA reads TGTGCCAGCAGTTTTGGACAACAGGTCTACGAGCAGTACTTC. The chain recombines TRBV12-3 or TRBV12-4 with TRBJ2-7, with a weak D call TRBD1 (5 bases). V shed 3 bases and J shed 3 bases, with 12 bases lying between them. The CDR3 covers 14 residues.

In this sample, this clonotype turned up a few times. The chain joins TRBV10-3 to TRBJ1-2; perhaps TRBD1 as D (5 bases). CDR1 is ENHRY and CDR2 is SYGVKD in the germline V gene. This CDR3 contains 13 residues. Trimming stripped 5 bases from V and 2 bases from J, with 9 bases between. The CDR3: CAISTTGNYGYTF. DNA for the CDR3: TGTGCCATCAGTACTACAGGAAACTATGGCTACACCTTC.

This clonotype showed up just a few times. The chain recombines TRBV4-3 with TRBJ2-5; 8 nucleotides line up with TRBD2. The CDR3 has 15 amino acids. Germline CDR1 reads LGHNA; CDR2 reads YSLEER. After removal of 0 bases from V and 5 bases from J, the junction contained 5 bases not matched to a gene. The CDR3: CASSQDYSGSETQYF. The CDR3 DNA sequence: TGCGCCAGCAGCCAAGATTACAGCGGGAGCGAGACCCAGTACTTC.

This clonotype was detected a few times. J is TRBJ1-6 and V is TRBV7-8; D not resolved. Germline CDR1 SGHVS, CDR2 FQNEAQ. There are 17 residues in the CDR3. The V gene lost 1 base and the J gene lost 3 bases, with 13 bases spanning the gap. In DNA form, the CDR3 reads TGTGCCAGCAGCTTAGATCGGCTGGTGAACTATAATTCACCCCTCCACTTT. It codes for CASSLDRLVNYNSPLHF.

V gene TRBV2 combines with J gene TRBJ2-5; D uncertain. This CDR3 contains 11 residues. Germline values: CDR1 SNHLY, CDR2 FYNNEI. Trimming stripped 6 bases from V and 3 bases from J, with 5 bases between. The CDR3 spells CASRPEETQYF. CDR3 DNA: TGTGCCAGCAGACCTGAAGAGACCCAGTACTTC.

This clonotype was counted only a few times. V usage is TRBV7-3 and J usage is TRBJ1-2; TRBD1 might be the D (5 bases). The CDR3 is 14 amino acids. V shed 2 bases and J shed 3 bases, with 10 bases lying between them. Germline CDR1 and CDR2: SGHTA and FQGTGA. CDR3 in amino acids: CASSLSGTDYGYTF. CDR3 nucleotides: TGTGCCAGCAGCTTATCGGGGACGGACTATGGCTACACCTTC.

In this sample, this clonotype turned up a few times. The CDR3 loop reads CASNPGAAGNQPQHF. DNA of the CDR3: TGTGCCAGTAATCCGGGGGCAGCCGGCAATCAGCCCCAGCATTTT. The chain couples TRBV2 to TRBJ1-5; D might be TRBD1 (6 bases). The germline V gene encodes CDR1 SNHLY and CDR2 FYNNEI. The CDR3 length is 15 residues. V lost 9 bases to trimming and J lost 2 bases, with 17 bases between them. The variable domain in full, completed from reference TRBV2 and TRBJ1-5, reads EPEVTQTPSHQVTQMGQEVILRCVPISNHLYFYWYRQILGQKVEFLVSFYNNEISEKSEIFDDQFSVERPDGSNFTLKIRSTKLEDSAMYFCASNPGAAGNQPQHFGDGTRLSIL.